The 17 T cell receptor beta chains below were found in one sample sequenced in a study of T cell changes during pregnancy in multiple sclerosis. The data were produced by immunoSEQ multiplex PCR, yet TCRdb's version contains in-frame clones alone and is incomplete. The sample shows about 40,000 clones, approximately 90% of them seen only once. This sample comprised CD4+ T cells from peripheral blood mononuclear cells, obtained before pregnancy. These receptors all stem from a female donor with multiple sclerosis, enrolled in a pregnancy study.

This chain links TRBV7-9 with TRBJ1-2; the D is unclear. The CDR3 consists of 11 residues. V lost 5 bases to trimming and J lost 3 bases, with 4 bases between them. Germline V gene sequence: CDR1 SEHNR, CDR2 FQNEAQ (reference sequence). This chain's CDR3 is CASSPHYGYTF. For the CDR3, the DNA is TGTGCCAGCAGCCCTCACTATGGCTACACCTTC.

This sequence joins TRBV6-5 and TRBJ2-3; tentatively, D is TRBD1 (5 bases). Germline-derived CDR1 and CDR2 are MNHEY and SVGAGI. Between the trimmed V and J ends, which lost 4 bases and 2 bases, there was a span of 10 bases. This CDR3 has 14 residues. The CDR3 nucleotides are TGTGCCAGCAGTTCCTGGACAAACACAGATACGCAGTATTTT. Residues: CASSSWTNTDTQYF.

The chain couples TRBV9 to TRBJ1-1; D possibly corresponds to TRBD1 (6 bases). The CDR3 loop spans 19 amino acids. V shed 0 bases and J shed 1 base, with 22 bases lying between them. Germline V gene sequence: CDR1 SGDLS, CDR2 YYNGEE. The CDR3, as DNA: TGTGCCAGCAGCGTAGAACCTACAGATAGCTCGACAGGGAACACTGAAGCTTTCTTT. It codes for CASSVEPTDSSTGNTEAFF. Supplemented by reference TRBV9 and TRBJ1-1, the full variable domain reads DSGVTQTPKHLITATGQRVTLRCSPRSGDLSVYWYQQSLDQGLQFLIQYYNGEERAKGNILERFSAQQFPDLHSELNLSSLELGDSALYFCASSVEPTDSSTGNTEAFFGQGTRLTVV.

V usage is TRBV7-2 and J usage is TRBJ2-7, with 12 positions matching TRBD2. Losses at the gene ends were 5 bases for V and 2 bases for J; bases not matched to a gene: 7. Germline assignment: CDR1 SGHTA and CDR2 FQGNSA. The CDR3 extends over 16 amino acids. This CDR3 reads CASSRRTSGIPYEQYF. The CDR3 DNA reads TGTGCCAGCAGCCGGAGGACTAGCGGGATCCCCTACGAGCAGTACTTC.

The chain uses TRBV15 and TRBJ2-2; TRBD2 aligns across 11 bases. J gave up 4 bases and V 1 base, and 2 bases lay outside the gene matches. The CDR3 consists of 16 residues. Looked up from germline, CDR1 is LNHNV and CDR2 is YYDKDF (reference sequence). Here the CDR3 reads CATSRATSGATGELFF. CDR3 bases: TGTGCCACCAGCAGAGCGACTAGCGGGGCCACCGGGGAGCTGTTTTTT.

This clone was seen a handful of times. V usage is TRBV27 and J usage is TRBJ1-5; D is unclear. CDR3 length: 12 residues. Deletions cut 11 bases from V and 1 base from J, with 9 bases between. The germline CDR1 and CDR2 sequences are MNHEY and SMNVEV (reference sequence). Here the CDR3 DNA reads TGTGCCTCCAGGCAGAGCAATCAGCCCCAGCATTTT. Encoded protein: CASRQSNQPQHF.

Notes on this clone: An end of the junction differs from the germline gene, which may be a read error. The chain uses TRBV14 and TRBJ2-7; TRBD2 aligns across 14 bases. The CDR3 extends over 23 amino acids. In germline, CDR1 is SGHDN, CDR2 FVKESK. In nucleotides, the CDR3 is TGTGCCAGCAGCCTCCCCGTGGGGGCGGGAGAGGGGGAGACTAGCGGGAGGGCCAGTACACTGTCGTTC. This sequence encodes CASSLPVGAGEGETSGRASTLSF.

The rearrangement links TRBV7-8 to TRBJ2-1; TRBD2 is a possible D gene (7 bases). Germline V gene sequence: CDR1 SGHVS, CDR2 FQNEAQ. CDR3 length: 16 amino acids. Between the trimmed V and J ends, which lost 6 bases and 4 bases, there was a span of 19 bases. The CDR3, as DNA: TGTGCCAGCAGGTCGCGGGGGCGGGACCCTTACAATGAGCAGTTCTTC. It encodes CASRSRGRDPYNEQFF.

The chain recombines TRBV14 with TRBJ1-2, with 9 bases that match TRBD1. The ends lost 1 base at V and 7 bases at J; junction bases unmatched: 4. Germline V gene lookup returns CDR1 SGHDN and CDR2 FVKESK. The CDR3 spans 14 residues. CDR3 sequence: CASSQVGTGSGYTF. CDR3 nucleotides: TGTGCCAGCAGCCAAGTTGGGACAGGGAGTGGCTACACCTTC.

The CDR3 loop reads CSVASSSYNEQFF. The CDR3 nucleotides are TGCAGCGTTGCGTCGAGCTCCTACAATGAGCAGTTCTTC. The chain couples TRBV29-1 to TRBJ2-1; D not certain. Trimming took 4 bases from V and 0 from J, leaving 7 bases between them. Per the germline V gene, CDR1 is SQVTM and CDR2 is ANQGSEA. There are 13 residues in the CDR3.

The chain employs TRBV27 and TRBJ1-1, with D perhaps matching TRBD1 (6 bases). V was shortened by 8 bases and J by 0 bases, with 10 bases between the two germline ends. The CDR3 runs to 13 residues. In germline, CDR1 is MNHEY, CDR2 SMNVEV (reference sequence). The CDR3 spells CASYRVMNTEAFF. CDR3 in DNA: TGTGCCAGCTACAGGGTCATGAACACTGAAGCTTTCTTT.

The chain links TRBV29-1 to TRBJ2-3; a possible D gene is TRBD2 (7 bases). The V and J ends lost 3 bases and 3 bases respectively, with 13 bases between them. Germline V gene data show CDR1 as SQVTM and CDR2 as ANQGSEA. CDR3 length equals 14 residues. The CDR3 coding sequence is TGCAGCGTTGATATAAGGGGGGGGACAGATACGCAGTATTTT. Amino acids: CSVDIRGGTDTQYF.

The V gene is TRBV19, the J gene TRBJ2-6, with 8 bases lining up with TRBD1. In germline, CDR1 is LNHDA, CDR2 SQIVND (reference sequence). This CDR3 comprises 19 residues. J gave up 0 bases and V 3 bases, and 10 bases lay outside the gene matches. The CDR3 DNA follows: TGTGCCAGTAGTATTGGGAGACAGGGGAGAGACTCTGGGGCCAACGTCCTGACTTTC. Residues: CASSIGRQGRDSGANVLTF.

The CDR3 DNA sequence: TGTGCCAGCAGTCGACAGGTTGGAGCCTACGAGCAGTACTTC. Translation gives CASSRQVGAYEQYF. The chain links TRBV6-5 to TRBJ2-7, with D maybe TRBD1 (6 bases). The CDR3 loop spans 14 amino acids. V shed 5 bases and J shed 2 bases, with 13 bases lying between them. Germline V gives CDR1 MNHEY, CDR2 SVGAGI.

The J gene is TRBJ2-7, the V gene TRBV6-5; D may be TRBD1 (6 bases). The germline V gene has CDR1 MNHEY and CDR2 SVGAGI. The CDR3 is made up of 15 amino acids. Trimming left V 0 bases short and J 2 bases short, with 11 bases between. The CDR3 bases are TGTGCCAGCAGTTACTCCAGGGGTGGCACCTACGAGCAGTACTTC. This sequence encodes CASSYSRGGTYEQYF.

The J gene is TRBJ1-2, the V gene TRBV9, with TRBD1 matching 10 bases. V shed 0 bases, J shed 6 bases, and the junction held 17 bases outside the gene matches. CDR3 length equals 19 residues. From germline, CDR1 is SGDLS and CDR2 YYNGEE. Written as DNA, the CDR3 is TGTGCCAGCAGCGTAGATGGGTGGGGGGGGACAGGGGCCCCCCATGGCTACACCTTC. Protein sequence: CASSVDGWGGTGAPHGYTF.

The rearrangement links TRBV30 to TRBJ2-5; 8 positions match TRBD2. Trimming took 5 bases from V and 5 from J; bases not matched to a gene: 13. The CDR3 has 15 residues. Germline-derived CDR1 and CDR2 are GTSNPN and SVGIG (reference sequence). The CDR3 is CAWRNAGGPRETQYF. CDR3 bases: TGTGCCTGGCGTAACGCGGGAGGACCAAGGGAGACCCAGTACTTC.